This T cell receptor beta chain is drawn from a study of graft-versus-host responses after intestinal transplantation. Study background: Recipients received multivisceral, liver-intestinal, or isolated intestinal transplants. Overall study results and limits: Allografts of patients with graft-donor T cell macrochimerism showed high graft-versus-host to host-versus-graft clone ratios. GvH clones turned up in recipient marrow; some had shown up first in ileum or blood. Declining HvG levels early post-transplant were linked to peak circulating GvH clone levels.

TCRdb keeps only in-frame clones here, not all; method: immunoSEQ multiplex PCR. The sample consists of over 80,000 clones, roughly 92% of them appearing once. As concerns this clone: Its antigen remains unknown.

The CDR3 extends over 15 amino acids. V lost 4 bases to trimming and J lost 2 bases; unmatched junction nucleotides: 5. Germline CDR1 reads SGHRS; CDR2 reads YFSETQ. The gene calls are TRBV5-1 and TRBJ2-5, with 10 bases fitting TRBD2. The TCR sequence derives from a human donor who was the organ donor for an intestinal transplant. This material consisted of unstimulated CD8+ T cells sorted from spleen or lymph node cells, taken before transplant. The CDR3 reads CASSPQLAGQETQYF. DNA of the CDR3: TGCGCCAGCAGCCCCCAACTAGCGGGGCAAGAGACCCAGTACTTC.